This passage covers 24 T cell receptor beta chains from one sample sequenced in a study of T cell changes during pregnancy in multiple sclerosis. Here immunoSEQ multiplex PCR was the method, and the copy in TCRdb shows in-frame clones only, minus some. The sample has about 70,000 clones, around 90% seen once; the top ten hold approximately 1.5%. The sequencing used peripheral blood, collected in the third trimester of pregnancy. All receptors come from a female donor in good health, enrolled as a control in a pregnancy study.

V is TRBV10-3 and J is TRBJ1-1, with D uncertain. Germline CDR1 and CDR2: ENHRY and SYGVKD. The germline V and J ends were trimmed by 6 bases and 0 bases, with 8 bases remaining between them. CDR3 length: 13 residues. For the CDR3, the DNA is TGTGCCATCAGCCCGGAGATGAACACTGAAGCTTTCTTT. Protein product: CAISPEMNTEAFF.

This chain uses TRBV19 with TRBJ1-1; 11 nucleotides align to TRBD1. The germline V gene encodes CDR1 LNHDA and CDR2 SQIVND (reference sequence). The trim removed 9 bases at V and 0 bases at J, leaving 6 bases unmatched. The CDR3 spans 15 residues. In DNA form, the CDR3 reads TGTGCCAGCGGTCGGACAGGGGGCATGAACACTGAAGCTTTCTTT. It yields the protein CASGRTGGMNTEAFF.

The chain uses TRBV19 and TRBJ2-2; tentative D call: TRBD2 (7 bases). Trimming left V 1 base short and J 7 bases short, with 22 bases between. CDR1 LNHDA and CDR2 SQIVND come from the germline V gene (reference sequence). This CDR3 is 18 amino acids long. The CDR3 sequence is CASSIALGGGSMSGELFF. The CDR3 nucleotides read TGTGCCAGTAGTATAGCTCTAGGCGGGGGCAGCATGAGCGGGGAGCTGTTTTTT.

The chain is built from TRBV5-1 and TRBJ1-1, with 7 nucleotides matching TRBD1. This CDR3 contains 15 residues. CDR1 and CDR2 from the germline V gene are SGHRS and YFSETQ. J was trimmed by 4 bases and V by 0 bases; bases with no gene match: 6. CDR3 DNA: TGCGCCAGCAGCTTGGCCGAGGGGGCGGTCACTGAAGCTTTCTTT. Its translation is CASSLAEGAVTEAFF.

CDR3 protein: CATSARGVDRNEQFF. The CDR3, as DNA: TGTGCCACCAGCGCCCGGGGGGTTGATAGGAATGAGCAGTTCTTC. J is TRBJ2-1 and V is TRBV15; TRBD2 matches 7 bases. The CDR3 covers 15 residues. Germline V CDR1 and CDR2: LNHNV, YYDKDF (reference sequence). Trimming took 5 bases from V and 7 from J; bases not matched to a gene: 11.

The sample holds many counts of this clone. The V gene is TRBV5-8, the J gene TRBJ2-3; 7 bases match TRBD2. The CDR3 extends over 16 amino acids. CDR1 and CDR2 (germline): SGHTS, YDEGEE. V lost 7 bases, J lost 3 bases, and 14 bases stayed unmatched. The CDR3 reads CASLSARGGYTDTQYF. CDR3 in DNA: TGTGCCAGCCTAAGCGCCCGGGGAGGGTATACAGATACGCAGTATTTT.

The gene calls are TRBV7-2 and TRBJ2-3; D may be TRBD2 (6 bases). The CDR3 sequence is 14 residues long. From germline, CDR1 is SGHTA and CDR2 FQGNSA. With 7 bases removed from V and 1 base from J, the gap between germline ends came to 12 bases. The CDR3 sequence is CASTPGERTDTQYF. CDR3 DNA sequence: TGTGCCAGCACCCCGGGGGAGCGCACAGATACGCAGTATTTT.

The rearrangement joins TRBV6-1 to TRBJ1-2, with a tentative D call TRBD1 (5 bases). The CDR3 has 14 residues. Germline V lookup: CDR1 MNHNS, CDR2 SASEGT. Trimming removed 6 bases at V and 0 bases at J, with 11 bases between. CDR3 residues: CASSDGTPNYGYTF. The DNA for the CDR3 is TGTGCCAGCAGCGACGGGACTCCTAACTATGGCTACACCTTC.

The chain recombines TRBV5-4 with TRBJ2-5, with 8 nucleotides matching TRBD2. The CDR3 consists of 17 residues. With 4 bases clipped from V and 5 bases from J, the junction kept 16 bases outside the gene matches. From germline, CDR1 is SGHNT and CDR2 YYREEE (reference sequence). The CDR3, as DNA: TGTGCCAGCAGCCCTAAGCGGGGGCGGGGGAAGGAGGAGACCCAGTACTTC. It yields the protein CASSPKRGRGKEETQYF.

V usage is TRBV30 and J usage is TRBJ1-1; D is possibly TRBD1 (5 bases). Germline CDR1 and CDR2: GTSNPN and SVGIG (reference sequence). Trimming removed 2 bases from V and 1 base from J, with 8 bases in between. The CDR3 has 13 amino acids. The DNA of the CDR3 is TGTGCCTGGAGTACGACAGCGAACACTGAAGCTTTCTTT. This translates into CAWSTTANTEAFF. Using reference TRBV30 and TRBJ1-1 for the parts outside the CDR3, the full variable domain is SQTIHQWPATLVQPVGSPLSLECTVEGTSNPNLYWYRQAAGRGLQLLFYSVGIGQISSEVPQNLSASRPQDRQFILSSKKLLLSDSGFYLCAWSTTANTEAFFGQGTRLTVV.

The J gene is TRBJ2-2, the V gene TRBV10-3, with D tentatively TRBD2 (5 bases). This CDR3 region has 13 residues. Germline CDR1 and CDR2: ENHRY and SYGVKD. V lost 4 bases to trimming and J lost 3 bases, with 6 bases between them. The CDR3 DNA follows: TGTGCCATCAGTGCGCGGGACACCGGGGAGCTGTTTTTT. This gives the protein CAISARDTGELFF.

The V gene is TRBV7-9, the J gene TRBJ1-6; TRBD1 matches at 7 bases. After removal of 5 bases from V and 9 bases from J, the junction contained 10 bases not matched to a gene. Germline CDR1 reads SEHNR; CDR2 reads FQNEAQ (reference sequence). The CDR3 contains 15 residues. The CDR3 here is CASSTGRQGSSPLHF. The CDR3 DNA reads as TGTGCCAGCAGCACAGGGCGACAGGGAAGTTCACCCCTCCACTTT.

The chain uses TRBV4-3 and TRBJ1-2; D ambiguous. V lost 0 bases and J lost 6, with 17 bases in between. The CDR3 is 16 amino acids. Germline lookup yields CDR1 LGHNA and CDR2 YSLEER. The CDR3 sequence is CASSQDTEGGYDGYTF. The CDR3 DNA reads TGCGCCAGCAGCCAAGATACCGAAGGAGGGTACGATGGCTACACCTTC.

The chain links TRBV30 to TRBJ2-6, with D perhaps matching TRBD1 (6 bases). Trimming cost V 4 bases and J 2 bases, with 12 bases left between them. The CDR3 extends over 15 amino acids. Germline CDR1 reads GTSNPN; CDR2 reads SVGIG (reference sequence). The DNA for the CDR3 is TGTGCCTGGATCCTAGGGGGTGCTGGGGCCAACGTCCTGACTTTC. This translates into CAWILGGAGANVLTF.

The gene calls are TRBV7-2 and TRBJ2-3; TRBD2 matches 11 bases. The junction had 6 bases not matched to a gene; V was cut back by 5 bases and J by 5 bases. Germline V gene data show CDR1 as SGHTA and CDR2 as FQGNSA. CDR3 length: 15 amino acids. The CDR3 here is CASSVSGGAGDTQYF. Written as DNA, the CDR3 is TGTGCCAGCAGCGTTAGCGGGGGGGCCGGAGATACGCAGTATTTT.

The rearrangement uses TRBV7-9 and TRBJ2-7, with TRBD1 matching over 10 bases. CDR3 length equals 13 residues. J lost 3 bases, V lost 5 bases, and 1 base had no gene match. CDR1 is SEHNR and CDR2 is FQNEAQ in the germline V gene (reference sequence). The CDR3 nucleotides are TGTGCCAGCAGCCGGACAGGGGGCTACGAGCAGTACTTC. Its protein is CASSRTGGYEQYF.

This chain's CDR3 is CASSSGDRVAGELFF. Here the CDR3 DNA reads TGTGCCAGCAGCTCGGGGGACAGGGTGGCCGGGGAGCTGTTTTTT. This chain joins TRBV7-9 and TRBJ2-2; TRBD1 aligns across 9 bases. Germline V gene sequence: CDR1 SEHNR, CDR2 FQNEAQ (reference sequence). This CDR3 has 15 residues. Losses at the gene ends were 4 bases for V and 6 bases for J; bases not matched to a gene: 6. The full variable domain, rest sourced from reference TRBV7-9 and TRBJ2-2, is DTGVSQNPRHKITKRGQNVTFRCDPISEHNRLYWYRQTLGQGPEFLTYFQNEAQLEKSRLLSDRFSAERPKGSFSTLEIQRTEQGDSAMYLCASSSGDRVAGELFFGEGSRLTVL.

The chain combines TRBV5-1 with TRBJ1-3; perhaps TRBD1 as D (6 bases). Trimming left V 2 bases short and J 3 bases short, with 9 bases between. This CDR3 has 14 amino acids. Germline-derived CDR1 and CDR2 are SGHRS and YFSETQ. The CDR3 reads CASSFTDSGNTIYF. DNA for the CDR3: TGCGCCAGCAGCTTTACGGACAGTGGAAACACCATATATTTT.

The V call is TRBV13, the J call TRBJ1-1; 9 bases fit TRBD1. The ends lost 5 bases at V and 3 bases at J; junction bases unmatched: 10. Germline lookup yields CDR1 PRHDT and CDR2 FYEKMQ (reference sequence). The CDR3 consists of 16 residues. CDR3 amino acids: CASSETSTGGDTEAFF. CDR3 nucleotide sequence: TGTGCCAGCAGCGAAACCTCGACAGGGGGGGACACTGAAGCTTTCTTT.

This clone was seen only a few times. In nucleotides, the CDR3 is TGTGCCAGCAGCATTCGAAGGGACAGCCCTGAAGCTTTCTTT. Amino acids: CASSIRRDSPEAFF. The chain joins TRBV7-3 to TRBJ1-1, with TRBD1 identical over 7 bases. The V gene end was trimmed by 5 bases and the J gene end by 6 bases; junction bases not matched to a gene: 9. The CDR3 spans 14 residues. Germline values: CDR1 SGHTA, CDR2 FQGTGA.

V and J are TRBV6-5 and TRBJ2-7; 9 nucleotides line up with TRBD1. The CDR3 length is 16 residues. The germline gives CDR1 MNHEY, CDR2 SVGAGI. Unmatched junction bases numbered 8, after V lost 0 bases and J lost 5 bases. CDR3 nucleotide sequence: TGTGCCAGCAGTTACTCAGGGGGACAGGGATCGAACGAGCAGTACTTC. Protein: CASSYSGGQGSNEQYF.

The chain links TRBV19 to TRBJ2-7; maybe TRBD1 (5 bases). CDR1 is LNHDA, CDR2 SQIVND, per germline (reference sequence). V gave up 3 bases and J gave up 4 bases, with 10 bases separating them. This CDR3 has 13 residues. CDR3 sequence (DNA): TGTGCCAGTAGTATCCCAGGGCGTTACGAGCAGTACTTC. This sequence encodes CASSIPGRYEQYF.

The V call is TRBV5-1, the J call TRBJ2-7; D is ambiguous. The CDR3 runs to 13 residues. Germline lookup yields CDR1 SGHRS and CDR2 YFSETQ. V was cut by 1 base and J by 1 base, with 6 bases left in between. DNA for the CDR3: TGCGCCAGCAGCTTGTCACAGTCCTACGAGCAGTACTTC. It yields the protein CASSLSQSYEQYF.

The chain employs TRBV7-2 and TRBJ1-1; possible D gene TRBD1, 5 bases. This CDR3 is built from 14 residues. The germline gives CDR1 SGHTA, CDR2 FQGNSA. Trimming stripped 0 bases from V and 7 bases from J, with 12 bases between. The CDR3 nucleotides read TGTGCCAGCAGCTTAGCTGGACACCTGCGTGAAGCTTTCTTT. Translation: CASSLAGHLREAFF.